A selection of T cell receptor beta chains follows, all from one sample in a study of identical twins. TCRdb analysed the 5' RACE reads with MiXCR anew, one entry per CDR3 protein. The table shows approximately 700,000 distinct CDR3 sequences, with 15% to 20% occurring only once. These data were also filed under a second study, of T cells expressing NK-cell markers.

Sequenced material: PBMCs. Source of these receptors: a woman younger than 30 in good health. The CDR3 runs from the conserved cysteine through the conserved F or W. D genes are given only for firm matches. Expanded clones get a size class; other rows say once, few or many, or leave the size out.

cdr3_nt cdr3_aa d_call v_call clone_size j_call
TGTGCCAGCAGGACGCAACAGGGGATGATAGGAGATGAGCAGTTCTTC CASRTQQGMIGDEQFF TRBD1 TRBV6-1 few TRBJ2-1
TGTGCCAGCAGCAAAGTCGAAGCGGGGCAAAGCGAGCAGTACTTC CASSKVEAGQSEQYF NA TRBV21-1 few TRBJ2-7
TGTGCCAGCAGCCTTATCACAGGGCCGAAGTACTTC CASSLITGPKYF NA TRBV5-5 few TRBJ2-4
TGTGCCAGCAGTTTGGTTAGCGGGAGATACAATGAGCAGTTCTTC CASSLVSGRYNEQFF TRBD2 TRBV12-3/TRBV12-4 NA TRBJ2-1
TGCGCCAGCAGTCTCCCTCCGGGGTCGAACGAAAAACTGTTTTTT CASSLPPGSNEKLFF NA TRBV23-1 NA TRBJ1-4
TGTGCCAGCAGTGAATCTGTAAGGGGGCACGGCTACACCTTC CASSESVRGHGYTF TRBD1 TRBV25-1 NA TRBJ1-2
TGCAGTGCTAGAGATCGCCCAGCGGAGTACAATGAGCAGTTCTTC CSARDRPAEYNEQFF NA TRBV20-1 NA TRBJ2-1
TGCGCCAGCAGCTCAGGGGGCAGCGGTGGCTACACCTTC CASSSGGSGGYTF TRBD1 TRBV5-1 NA TRBJ1-2
TGCAGTGCTAGGTCTGGGTCCTCCGCGGAGCTGTTTTTT CSARSGSSAELFF NA TRBV20-1 NA TRBJ2-2
TGTGCCAGCAGCCAAGATCGGGGTTCGGCTTCCTACGAGCAGTACTTC CASSQDRGSASYEQYF NA TRBV3-1 few TRBJ2-7
TGTGCCAGCAGCTTAGCGGTCAATAGCGGGAGAAGCTCCTACGAGCAGTACTTC CASSLAVNSGRSSYEQYF TRBD2 TRBV11-1 NA TRBJ2-7
TGCAGCGGGCACAGGGTAAACAATGAGCAGTTCTTC CSGHRVNNEQFF NA TRBV29-1 NA TRBJ2-1
TGTGCCAGCTCTCCGGGACTAGCGGGGAACTATTACTCGAGCACAGATACGCAGTATTTT CASSPGLAGNYYSSTDTQYF TRBD2 TRBV18 NA TRBJ2-3
TGTGCCAGCAGCCAGGGCTATGGCTACACCTTC CASSQGYGYTF NA TRBV3-1 many TRBJ1-2
TGTGCCAGCAGTGAAGCGGGAGCCTCCACAGATACGCAGTATTTT CASSEAGASTDTQYF NA TRBV6-1 many TRBJ2-3
TGCAGTGCTAGAGCACAACCTGGTGTTCACGAGCAGTACTTC CSARAQPGVHEQYF NA TRBV20-1 few TRBJ2-7
TGCAGCGTTGATGGGAGGACGTCTGACAATGAGCAGTTCTTC CSVDGRTSDNEQFF NA TRBV29-1 few TRBJ2-1
TGTGCCAGGAAGGGACGGAGCTCTGGAAACACCATATATTTT CARKGRSSGNTIYF NA TRBV7-9 NA TRBJ1-3
TGCGCCAGCAGCTTGGCGGCAGCCTACTACAATGAGCAGTTCTTC CASSLAAAYYNEQFF NA TRBV5-1 NA TRBJ2-1
TGTGCCAGCAGCTTATCAAGAGGGACAGCTTACGAGCAGTACTTC CASSLSRGTAYEQYF TRBD1 TRBV7-2 NA TRBJ2-7